These T cell receptor beta chains were read from a single sample in a study of Graves' ophthalmopathy and Graves' hyperthyroidism. In TCRdb, the multiplex PCR reads were re-called with MiXCR into one record per CDR3 protein. The sample includes 660,000 or so distinct CDR3 sequences, about 41% of them seen just once. Sequencing was performed on peripheral blood. The receptors originated from an adult man with Graves' ophthalmopathy. CDR3s include the opening cysteine and the closing phenylalanine or tryptophan. The D gene is left open where the match is weak. Clone size, where shown, is once, few, many, or a class for clones that have expanded.

v_call	d_call	j_call	clone_size	cdr3_length	cdr3_nt	cdr3_aa
TRBV15	.	TRBJ1-5	.	13	TGTGCCACCAGCAGCCCGGGGTTGCAGCCCCAGCATTTT	CATSSPGLQPQHF
TRBV19	.	TRBJ2-7	many	14	TGTGCCAGTAGTAACCAGGACATAACCTACGAGCAGTACTTC	CASSNQDITYEQYF
TRBV10-3	.	TRBJ1-2	many	14	TGTGCCATCAGGGGAACAGAGGTTAACTATGGCTACACCTTC	CAIRGTEVNYGYTF
TRBV25-1	.	TRBJ1-2	.	12	TGTGCCAGCACTAGAGATCAGGGAGGCTACACCTTC	CASTRDQGGYTF
TRBV7-2	.	TRBJ1-5	.	17	TGTGCCAGCAGCTTCGGGACTAGGAAAGGGAGGATAGAGACCCAGCATTTT	CASSFGTRKGRIETQHF
TRBV25-1	.	TRBJ1-2	.	15	TGTGCCAGCAGTGAGTTTTACGGGGGCCCCCAACCCCGCACCTTC	CASSEFYGGPQPRTF
TRBV11-2	.	TRBJ1-1	many	15	TGTGCCAGCAGCACGTATGGGCGTATGAACACTGAAGCTTTCTTT	CASSTYGRMNTEAFF
TRBV12-3/TRBV12-4	.	TRBJ1-2	once	10	TGTGCCAGCAGTCCGGGGGTCCGCACCTTC	CASSPGVRTF
TRBV2	TRBD2	TRBJ2-7	many	14	TGTGCCAGCAGAGGGACTAGCGGGACCTACGAGCAGTACTTC	CASRGTSGTYEQYF
TRBV10-3	TRBD1	TRBJ1-4	many	16	TGTGCCATCAGTGAGGACAGGGGCTGGTCTAATGAAAAACTGTTTTTT	CAISEDRGWSNEKLFF
TRBV19	TRBD1	TRBJ1-1	few	15	TGTGCCAGTAGAACCGTGACAGGGTTGAACACTGAAGCTTTCTTT	CASRTVTGLNTEAFF
TRBV9	.	TRBJ1-2	.	13	TGTGCCAGCAGCGTAGCAGGGGAATATGGCTACACCTTC	CASSVAGEYGYTF
TRBV2	TRBD2	TRBJ2-7	.	15	TGTGCCAGCAGGGGGACTAGCGGGACATTGTACGAGCAGTACTTC	CASRGTSGTLYEQYF
TRBV9	.	TRBJ2-2	.	16	TGTGCCAGCAGCGTAACAGAGACAGAAGCTACCGGGGAGCTGTTTTTT	CASSVTETEATGELFF
TRBV6-1	.	TRBJ1-2	many	10	TGTGCCCACGAGGGGGACGGCTACACCTTC	CAHEGDGYTF
TRBV5-1	.	TRBJ2-5	.	16	TGCGCCAGCAGCTTGGCCGTGCGGGTCTTACAAGAGACCCAGTACTTC	CASSLAVRVLQETQYF
TRBV5-6	TRBD2	TRBJ2-7	.	14	TGTGCCAGCAGGAGCGGGGGAGTCTCCTACGAGCAGTACTTC	CASRSGGVSYEQYF
TRBV25-1	.	TRBJ1-1	.	13	TGTGCCAGCAGACTGGGGGCCGGCACTGAAGCTTTCTTT	CASRLGAGTEAFF
TRBV19	.	TRBJ1-1	many	13	TGTGCCAGTAGTACCGGGATTAGCACTGAAGCTTTCTTT	CASSTGISTEAFF
TRBV24-1	.	TRBJ1-4	many	13	TGTGCCACGCTGGGACTTAAAAATGAAAAACTGTTTTTT	CATLGLKNEKLFF
TRBV20-1	.	TRBJ2-5	many	13	TGCAGTGCCCATACTAGTGAGGGAGAGACCCAGTACTTC	CSAHTSEGETQYF
TRBV30	TRBD1	TRBJ1-5	few	13	TGTGCCTGTGCCTTGGGACAGGGGAGGCCCCAGCATTTT	CACALGQGRPQHF
TRBV6-1	TRBD2	TRBJ2-7	few	15	TGTGCCAGCAGTGGCCTAGCGGGAGGGCCCGACGAGCAGTACTTC	CASSGLAGGPDEQYF
TRBV4-2	.	TRBJ2-5	many	14	TGTGCCAGCAGCCAAGAAGGGGTCGGGAAGACCCAGTACTTC	CASSQEGVGKTQYF
TRBV2	.	TRBJ2-5	.	12	TGTGCCAGCAGTGACCCCAGAGAGACTCAGTACTTC	CASSDPRETQYF
TRBV12-3/TRBV12-4	.	TRBJ1-5	.	15	TGTGCCAGCAGTTTAAGTGCGCGGGGCGGGGAGCCCCAGCATTTT	CASSLSARGGEPQHF
TRBV9	.	TRBJ2-7	.	15	TGTGCCAGCAGGTCCGTCAGGGGCAGCTCCTACGAGCAGTACTTC	CASRSVRGSSYEQYF
TRBV19	.	TRBJ1-6	many	14	TGTGCCAGTAGTATAATCGTCCTAAATTCACCCCTCCACTTT	CASSIIVLNSPLHF
TRBV12-3/TRBV12-4	TRBD2	TRBJ2-5	many	16	TGTGCCAGCAGGTCCCGACTAGCGGGGGGCCAGGAGACCCAGTACTTC	CASRSRLAGGQETQYF
TRBV11-2	.	TRBJ1-2	few	17	TGTGCCAGCAGCTTAATGAAAGGGACCCCACCCTACTATGGCTACACCTTC	CASSLMKGTPPYYGYTF
TRBV15	.	TRBJ2-3	.	16	TGTGCCACCAGCAGTCGTAGCGACTCTAGCACAGATACGCAGTATTTT	CATSSRSDSSTDTQYF
TRBV12-3/TRBV12-4	.	TRBJ1-2	few	12	TGTGCCAGCAGTTTAAAGGGATATGGCTACACCTTC	CASSLKGYGYTF
TRBV7-2	TRBD1	TRBJ1-5	.	17	TGTGCCAGCAGCTTAGCCAGGGGGCGTCACTGGTCGCAGCCCCAGCATTTT	CASSLARGRHWSQPQHF
TRBV20-1	.	TRBJ1-2	many	15	TGCAGTGCTAGACAACCCGGAGACACAGCCACGGGCTACACCTTC	CSARQPGDTATGYTF
TRBV29-1	.	TRBJ2-6	.	12	TGCAGCGCCACGGACGGGACCTACGTCCTGACTTTC	CSATDGTYVLTF